This T cell receptor beta chain was profiled in a study of CD8+ T cells in alopecia areata. About the study: After 6 to 18 months of tofacitinib, follow-up continued 6 months off drug. Study outcomes and limitations: In blood and scalp, many expanded lesional clones persisted during tofacitinib.

A note on this clone: Its specificity is not known.

Treatment denoted: oral pan-JAK inhibitor, 5-10 mg twice daily. The authors extracted RNA and reverse transcribed it into cDNA as the sequencing template. Profiled with immunoSEQ multiplex PCR; TCRdb holds only in-frame clones, not every one. The top ten clones hold over 0.9% of a sample with about 190,000 clones, approximately 57% of them seen once. The germline gives CDR1 SNHLY, CDR2 FYNNEI. The V and J ends lost 3 bases and 4 bases, in that order; junction bases with no gene match: 8. This CDR3 has 16 amino acids. The TCR originated in a human donor with alopecia areata. This chain uses TRBV2 with TRBJ2-2, with TRBD1 matching over 7 bases. This specimen was CD4+ T cells sorted from blood, taken at week 24, from a patient treated with tofacitinib. The CDR3 DNA reads TGTGCCAGCAGTGATGGGGGACAGTCGGGCACCGGGGAGCTGTTTTTT. Residues: CASSDGGQSGTGELFF.